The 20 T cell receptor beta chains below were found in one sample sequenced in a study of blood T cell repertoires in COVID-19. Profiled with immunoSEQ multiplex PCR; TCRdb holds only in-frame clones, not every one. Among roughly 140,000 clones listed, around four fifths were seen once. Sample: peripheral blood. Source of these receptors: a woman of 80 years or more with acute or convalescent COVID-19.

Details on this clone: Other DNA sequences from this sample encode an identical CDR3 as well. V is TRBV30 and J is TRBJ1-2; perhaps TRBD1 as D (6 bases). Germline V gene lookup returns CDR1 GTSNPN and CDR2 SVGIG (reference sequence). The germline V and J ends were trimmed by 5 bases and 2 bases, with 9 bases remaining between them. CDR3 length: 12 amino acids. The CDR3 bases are TGTGCCTGGTCTACAGGGAACTATGGCTACACCTTC. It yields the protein CAWSTGNYGYTF.

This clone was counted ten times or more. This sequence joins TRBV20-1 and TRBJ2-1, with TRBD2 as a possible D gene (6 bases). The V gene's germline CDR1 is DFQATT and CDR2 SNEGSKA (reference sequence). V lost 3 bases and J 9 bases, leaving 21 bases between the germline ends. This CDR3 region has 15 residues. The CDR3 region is CSASGFGGPFSEQFF. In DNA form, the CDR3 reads TGCAGTGCTAGTGGGTTCGGAGGGCCGTTTTCTGAGCAGTTCTTC.

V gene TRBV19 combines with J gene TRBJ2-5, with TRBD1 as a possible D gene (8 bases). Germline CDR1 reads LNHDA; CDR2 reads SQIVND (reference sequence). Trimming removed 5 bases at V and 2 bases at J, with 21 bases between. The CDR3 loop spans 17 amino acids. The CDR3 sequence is CASSSGGQELRQETQYF. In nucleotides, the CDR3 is TGTGCCAGTAGTTCGGGGGGACAGGAGTTAAGGCAAGAGACCCAGTACTTC.

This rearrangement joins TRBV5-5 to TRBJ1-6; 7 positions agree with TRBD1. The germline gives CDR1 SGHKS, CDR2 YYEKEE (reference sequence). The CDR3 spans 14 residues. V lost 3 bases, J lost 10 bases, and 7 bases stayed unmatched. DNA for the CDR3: TGTGCCAGCAGCTGGGAACAGGGGAACTCACCCCTCCACTTT. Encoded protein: CASSWEQGNSPLHF.

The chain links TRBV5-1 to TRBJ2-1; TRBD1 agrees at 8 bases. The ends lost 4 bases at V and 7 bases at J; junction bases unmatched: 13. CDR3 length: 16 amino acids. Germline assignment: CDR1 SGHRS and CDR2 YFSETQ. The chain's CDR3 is CASSAQGARRGNEQFF. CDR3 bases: TGCGCCAGCAGCGCCCAGGGGGCGCGTCGGGGTAATGAGCAGTTCTTC. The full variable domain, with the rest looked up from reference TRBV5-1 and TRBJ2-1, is KAGVTQTPRYLIKTRGQQVTLSCSPISGHRSVSWYQQTPGQGLQFLFEYFSETQRNKGNFPGRFSGRQFSNSRSEMNVSTLELGDSALYLCASSAQGARRGNEQFFGPGTRLTVL.

CDR3 residues: CASSPGTSGTDTQYF. In DNA form, the CDR3 reads TGTGCCAGCAGCCCCGGGACTAGCGGCACAGATACGCAGTATTTT. The gene calls are TRBV7-7 and TRBJ2-3; 10 positions agree with TRBD2. This CDR3 has 15 amino acids. From germline, CDR1 is SSHAT and CDR2 FNYEAQ (reference sequence). J gave up 1 base and V 5 bases, and 3 bases lay outside the gene matches. The variable domain in full, completed from reference TRBV7-7 and TRBJ2-3, reads GAGVSQSPRYKVTKRGQDVTLRCDPISSHATLYWYQQALGQGPEFLTYFNYEAQPDKSGLPSDRFSAERPEGSISTLTIQRTEQRDSAMYRCASSPGTSGTDTQYFGPGTRLTVL.

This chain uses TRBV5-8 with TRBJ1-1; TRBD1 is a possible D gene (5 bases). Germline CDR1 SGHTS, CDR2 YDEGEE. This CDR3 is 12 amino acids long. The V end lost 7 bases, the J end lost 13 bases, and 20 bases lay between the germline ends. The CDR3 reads CASGGWDPGLFF. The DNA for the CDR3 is TGTGCCAGCGGAGGGTGGGATCCGGGGCTTTTCTTT.

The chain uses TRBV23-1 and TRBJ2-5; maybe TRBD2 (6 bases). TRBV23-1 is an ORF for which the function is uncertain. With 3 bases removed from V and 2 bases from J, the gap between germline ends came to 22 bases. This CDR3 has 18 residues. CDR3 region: CASSHQTQTTSRQETQYF. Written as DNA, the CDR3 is TGCGCCAGCAGTCACCAAACACAAACGACTAGTAGGCAAGAGACCCAGTACTTC.

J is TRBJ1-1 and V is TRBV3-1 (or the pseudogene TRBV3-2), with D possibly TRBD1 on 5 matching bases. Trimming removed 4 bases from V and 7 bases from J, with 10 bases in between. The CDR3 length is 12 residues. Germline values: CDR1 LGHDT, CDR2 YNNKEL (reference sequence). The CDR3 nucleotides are TGTGCCAGCAGCCTGGGGGGTCTTGAAGCTTTCTTT. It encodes CASSLGGLEAFF.

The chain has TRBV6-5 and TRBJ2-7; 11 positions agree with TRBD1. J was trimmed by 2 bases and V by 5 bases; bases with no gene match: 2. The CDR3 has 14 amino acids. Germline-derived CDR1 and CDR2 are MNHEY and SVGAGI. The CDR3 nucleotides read TGTGCCAGCAGTAGGGACAGGGGGGCCTACGAGCAGTACTTC. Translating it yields CASSRDRGAYEQYF.

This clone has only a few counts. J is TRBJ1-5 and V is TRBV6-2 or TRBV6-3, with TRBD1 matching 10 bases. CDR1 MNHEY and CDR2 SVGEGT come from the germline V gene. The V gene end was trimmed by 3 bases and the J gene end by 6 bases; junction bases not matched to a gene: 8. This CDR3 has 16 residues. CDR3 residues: CASSYGGQGLGQPQHF. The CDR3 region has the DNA TGTGCCAGCAGTTATGGGGGACAGGGGTTAGGTCAGCCCCAGCATTTT.

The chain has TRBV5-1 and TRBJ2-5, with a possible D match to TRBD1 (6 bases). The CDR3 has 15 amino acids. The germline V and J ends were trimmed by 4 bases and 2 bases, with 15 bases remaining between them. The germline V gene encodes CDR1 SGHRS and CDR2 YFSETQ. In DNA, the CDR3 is TGCGCCAGCAGCATAACAGGGTCGGGGCAAGAGACCCAGTACTTC. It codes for CASSITGSGQETQYF.

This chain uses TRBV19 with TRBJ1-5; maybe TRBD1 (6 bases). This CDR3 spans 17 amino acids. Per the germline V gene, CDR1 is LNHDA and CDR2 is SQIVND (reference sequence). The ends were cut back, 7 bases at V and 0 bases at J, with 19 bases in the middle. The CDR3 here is CASTLTGLLYSNQPQHF. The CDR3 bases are TGTGCCAGTACCCTGACAGGACTTCTATATAGCAATCAGCCCCAGCATTTT.

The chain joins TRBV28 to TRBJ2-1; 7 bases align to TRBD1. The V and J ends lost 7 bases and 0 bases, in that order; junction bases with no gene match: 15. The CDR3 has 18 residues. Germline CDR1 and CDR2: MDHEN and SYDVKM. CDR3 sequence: CASKQGYLRGSSYNEQFF. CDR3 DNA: TGTGCCAGCAAACAGGGGTACCTTAGGGGTTCCTCCTACAATGAGCAGTTCTTC.

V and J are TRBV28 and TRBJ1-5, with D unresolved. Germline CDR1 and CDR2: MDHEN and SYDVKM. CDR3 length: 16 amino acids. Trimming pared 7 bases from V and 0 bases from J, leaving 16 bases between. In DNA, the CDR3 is TGTGCCAGCAACGGAGGGAGGTTTAGTAGCAATCAGCCCCAGCATTTT. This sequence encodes CASNGGRFSSNQPQHF.

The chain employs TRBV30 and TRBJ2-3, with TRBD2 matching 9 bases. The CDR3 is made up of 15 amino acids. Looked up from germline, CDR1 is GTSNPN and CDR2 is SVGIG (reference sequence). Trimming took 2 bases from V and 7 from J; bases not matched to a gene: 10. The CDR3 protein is CAWSRSSGTLNTQYF. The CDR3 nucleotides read TGTGCCTGGAGTAGATCTAGCGGGACCCTTAATACGCAGTATTTT.

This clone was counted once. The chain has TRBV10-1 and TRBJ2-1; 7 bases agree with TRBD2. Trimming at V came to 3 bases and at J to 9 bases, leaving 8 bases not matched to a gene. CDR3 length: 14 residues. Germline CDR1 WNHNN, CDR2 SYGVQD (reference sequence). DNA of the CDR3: TGCGCCAGCAGTGACGGGGGAGGGGAAAGTGAGCAGTTCTTC. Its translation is CASSDGGGESEQFF.

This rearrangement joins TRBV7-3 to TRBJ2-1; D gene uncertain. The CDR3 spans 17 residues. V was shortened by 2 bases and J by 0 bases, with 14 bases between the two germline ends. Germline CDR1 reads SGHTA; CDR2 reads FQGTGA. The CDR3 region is CASSLVPTSISYNEQFF. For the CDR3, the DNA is TGTGCCAGCAGCTTAGTCCCCACTTCGATCTCCTACAATGAGCAGTTCTTC.

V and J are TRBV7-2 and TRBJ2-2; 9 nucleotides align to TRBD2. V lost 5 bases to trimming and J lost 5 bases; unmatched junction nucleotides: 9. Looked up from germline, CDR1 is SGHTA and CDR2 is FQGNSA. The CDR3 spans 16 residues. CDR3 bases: TGTGCCAGCAGCCCGCGGGGGGGCGCTGGGACCGGGGAGCTGTTTTTT. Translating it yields CASSPRGGAGTGELFF.

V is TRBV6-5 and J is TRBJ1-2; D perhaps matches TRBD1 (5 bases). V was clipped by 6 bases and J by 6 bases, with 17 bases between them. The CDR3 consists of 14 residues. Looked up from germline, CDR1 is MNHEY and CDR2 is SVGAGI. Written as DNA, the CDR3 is TGTGCCAGCAGCGCGGGACGACTATTGGATGGCTACACCTTC. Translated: CASSAGRLLDGYTF.